This passage covers 20 T cell receptor beta chains from one sample sequenced in a study of T-cell reconstitution after alpha-beta-depleted transplantation in children. TCRbeta library construction was performed incorporating unique molecular identifiers. TCRdb called the PCR reads again in MiXCR, with one record for every CDR3 protein. The sample includes approximately 510,000 distinct CDR3 sequences, approximately 20% of them seen just once. The sequences come from PBMCs from the stem cell graft donor, collected from the stem cell graft. The receptors were sampled from a human donor who donated a stem cell graft to a child with acute lymphoblastic leukemia.

This clonotype was seen a few times. The chain recombines TRBV5-4 with TRBJ1-1; no clear D. CDR3 length: 15 amino acids. Trimming left V 1 base short and J 1 base short, with 11 bases between. Germline V gives CDR1 SGHNT, CDR2 YYREEE (reference sequence). CDR3 amino acids: CASSLSGRGNTEAFF. The CDR3 DNA is TGTGCCAGCAGCTTGTCCGGACGGGGGAACACTGAAGCTTTCTTT.

This clonotype was counted between two and nine times. The chain is built from TRBV15 and TRBJ2-7, with D possibly matching TRBD2 (5 bases). The CDR3 totals 15 residues. V was shortened by 4 bases and J by 2 bases, with 15 bases between the two germline ends. Per the germline V gene, CDR1 is LNHNV and CDR2 is YYDKDF (reference sequence). The CDR3 here is CATSIHRGFPYEQYF. The CDR3 DNA sequence: TGTGCCACCAGCATCCATCGGGGATTCCCCTACGAGCAGTACTTC.

The chain combines TRBV7-9 with TRBJ1-1; D is perhaps TRBD1 (6 bases). Germline CDR1 is SEHNR and CDR2 is FQNEAQ (reference sequence). The CDR3 runs to 16 residues. V dropped 5 bases and J dropped 7 bases, with 23 bases sitting between them. The CDR3, as DNA: TGTGCCAGCAGCGCCCCCGGGACACGGAGCCCGCTTGAAGCTTTCTTT. Protein: CASSAPGTRSPLEAFF.

This clonotype turned up a few times. The chain combines TRBV1 with TRBJ2-1; no check of the table's D call, TRBD2, against the DNA was made. TRBV1 is a recognized pseudogene. The CDR3 contains 19 residues. Here the CDR3 DNA reads TGCACCAGCAGCCAAGATCTGGAGAGCGGGAGGGCCCCCTACAATGAGCAGTTCTTC. Protein: CTSSQDLESGRAPYNEQFF.

This chain connects TRBV20-1 to TRBJ2-7; possible D gene TRBD2, 6 bases. Trimming took off 6 bases at V and 3 bases at J, with 15 bases between the two ends. The CDR3 spans 13 residues. CDR1 and CDR2 (germline): DFQATT, SNEGSKA (reference sequence). In DNA form, the CDR3 reads TGCAGTGCCCGTACCGGGACTTTCTACGAGCAGTACTTC. It is translated as CSARTGTFYEQYF.

The V call is TRBV27, the J call TRBJ1-5, with 8 positions matching TRBD1. V shed 3 bases, J shed 9 bases, and the junction held 10 bases outside the gene matches. The V gene's germline CDR1 is MNHEY and CDR2 SMNVEV (reference sequence). The CDR3 length is 15 residues. CDR3 in DNA: TGTGCCAGCAGTTTTGTGGACAGGGCCTTGGGGCCCCAGCATTTT. As protein: CASSFVDRALGPQHF.

The chain combines TRBV20-1 with TRBJ2-3; 13 bases align to TRBD2. CDR3 length: 16 amino acids. The V segment lost 0 bases and the J segment 4 bases; nucleotides outside the gene matches: 4. From germline, CDR1 is DFQATT and CDR2 SNEGSKA (reference sequence). Here the CDR3 DNA reads TGCAGTGCTAGAGACCTACTAGCGGGAGGGCCAGATACGCAGTATTTT. Its translation is CSARDLLAGGPDTQYF.

This clonotype turned up a few times. The genes are TRBV1 and TRBJ2-1; the table assigns TRBD2, which was not confirmed against the DNA. TRBV1 is tagged as a pseudogene. This CDR3 spans 17 amino acids. CDR3 in amino acids: CTSSQVRSATRLNEQFF. The CDR3 DNA sequence: TGCACCAGCAGCCAAGTACGGTCTGCGACTAGATTGAATGAGCAGTTCTTC.

This clonotype was seen only a few times. The chain couples TRBV20-1 to TRBJ1-3, with a tentative D call TRBD1 (6 bases). The germline gives CDR1 DFQATT, CDR2 SNEGSKA (reference sequence). The CDR3 has 15 amino acids. V lost 3 bases and J lost 3, with 15 bases in between. The CDR3 protein is CSARPAGTLGNTIYF. Written as DNA, the CDR3 is TGCAGTGCTAGGCCGGCTGGGACACTTGGAAACACCATATATTTT.

The rearrangement joins TRBV20-1 to TRBJ2-5; D is perhaps TRBD2 (5 bases). The CDR3 consists of 12 residues. Trimming stripped 7 bases from V and 7 bases from J, with 16 bases between. Germline CDR1 reads DFQATT; CDR2 reads SNEGSKA (reference sequence). CDR3 in DNA: TGCAGTGGGTTCGAGGGCCACGGGACCCAGTACTTC. Protein: CSGFEGHGTQYF.

The chain carries TRBV20-1 and TRBJ2-1, with 8 nucleotides matching TRBD1. The CDR3 is 17 residues long. CDR1 and CDR2 (germline): DFQATT, SNEGSKA (reference sequence). V shed 2 bases, J shed 7 bases, and the junction held 16 bases outside the gene matches. CDR3 sequence reads: CSARRLRGRPKGNEQFF. CDR3 in DNA: TGCAGTGCTAGAAGGCTCAGGGGGCGACCTAAAGGGAATGAGCAGTTCTTC.

This clonotype was detected only a few times. The chain combines TRBV3-1 with TRBJ1-5; TRBD1 might be the D (5 bases). Looked up from germline, CDR1 is LGHDT and CDR2 is YNNKEL (reference sequence). The CDR3 is 16 amino acids. V dropped 1 base and J dropped 1 base, with 11 bases sitting between them. DNA for the CDR3: TGTGCCAGCAGCCAAGGGGCCCGGGGGAGCAATCAGCCCCAGCATTTT. Translated, it gives CASSQGARGSNQPQHF. The full variable domain, completed using reference TRBV3-1 and TRBJ1-5, is DTAVSQTPKYLVTQMGNDKSIKCEQNLGHDTMYWYKQDSKKFLKIMFSYNNKELIINETVPNRFSPKSPDKAHLNLHINSLELGDSAVYFCASSQGARGSNQPQHFGDGTRLSIL.

This clonotype was detected only a few times. The genes are TRBV5-1 and TRBJ2-2; the D call may be TRBD1 or TRBD2 (5 bases each). Germline CDR1 is SGHRS and CDR2 is YFSETQ. The CDR3 is made up of 15 amino acids. V shed 4 bases and J shed 4 bases, with 14 bases lying between them. The CDR3 region has the DNA TGCGCCAGCAGCCCCGTCCACGGGGCCACCGGGGAGCTGTTTTTT. Protein sequence: CASSPVHGATGELFF.

This clonotype turned up a few times. The chain uses TRBV20-1 and TRBJ2-3; no clear D. V gave up 0 bases and J gave up 4 bases, with 11 bases separating them. Looked up from germline, CDR1 is DFQATT and CDR2 is SNEGSKA (reference sequence). The length of the CDR3 is 14 residues. The DNA for the CDR3 is TGCAGTGCTAGAGATCGCGAGGTCTCAGATACGCAGTATTTT. It encodes CSARDREVSDTQYF.

This clonotype was counted only a few times. The chain has TRBV6-5 and TRBJ2-7; the D gene is possibly TRBD1 (5 bases). Trimming removed 6 bases from V and 6 bases from J, with 9 bases in between. The CDR3 spans 11 residues. CDR1 and CDR2 (germline): MNHEY, SVGAGI. The CDR3 sequence: CASRYGAEQYF. The CDR3 DNA reads TGTGCCAGCAGGTATGGGGCCGAGCAGTACTTC.

The chain joins TRBV27 to TRBJ2-7; perhaps TRBD1 as D (5 bases). The CDR3 length is 15 residues. Per germline, CDR1 MNHEY and CDR2 SMNVEV (reference sequence). Trimming took off 4 bases at V and 2 bases at J, with 15 bases between the two ends. CDR3 region: CASSSTLQVPYEQYF. The CDR3, as DNA: TGTGCCAGCAGTTCGACCTTACAGGTACCCTACGAGCAGTACTTC.

This clonotype was seen a few times. The chain joins TRBV29-1 to TRBJ2-1; D gene ambiguous. Germline CDR1 reads SQVTM; CDR2 reads ANQGSEA. This CDR3 is built from 13 residues. Trimming removed 3 bases from V and 9 bases from J, with 15 bases in between. CDR3 DNA: TGCAGCGTTGACGAATTTTCGGCGGCTGAGCAGTTCTTC. Translation: CSVDEFSAAEQFF.

This clonotype was counted a few times. The chain is built from TRBV15 and TRBJ1-5, with D perhaps TRBD1 (5 bases). The V and J ends lost 3 bases and 2 bases respectively, with 17 bases between them. The CDR3 has 17 amino acids. From germline, CDR1 is LNHNV and CDR2 YYDKDF (reference sequence). The chain's CDR3 is CATSSLGGAGGNQPQHF. As DNA, the CDR3 is TGTGCCACCAGCAGCCTTGGTGGCGCGGGGGGCAATCAGCCCCAGCATTTT.

V is TRBV20-1 and J is TRBJ2-3, with 9 bases identical to TRBD2. Germline V CDR1 and CDR2: DFQATT, SNEGSKA (reference sequence). This CDR3 has 14 residues. Germline trimming cut 0 bases from V and 6 bases from J; bases unmatched to any gene: 4. CDR3 DNA: TGCAGTGCTAGAGAGCGGGAGGGTATCGATACGCAGTATTTT. Translating it yields CSAREREGIDTQYF.

This clonotype was found many times. The chain combines TRBV5-1 with TRBJ2-5, with D perhaps TRBD1 or TRBD2 (7 bases each). This CDR3 has 13 amino acids. Germline CDR1 is SGHRS and CDR2 is YFSETQ. Trimming took 4 bases from V and 4 from J, leaving 11 bases between them. The CDR3 nucleotides are TGCGCCAGCAGCCCAGGGGGGGGAGAGACCCAGTACTTC. Its translation is CASSPGGGETQYF.